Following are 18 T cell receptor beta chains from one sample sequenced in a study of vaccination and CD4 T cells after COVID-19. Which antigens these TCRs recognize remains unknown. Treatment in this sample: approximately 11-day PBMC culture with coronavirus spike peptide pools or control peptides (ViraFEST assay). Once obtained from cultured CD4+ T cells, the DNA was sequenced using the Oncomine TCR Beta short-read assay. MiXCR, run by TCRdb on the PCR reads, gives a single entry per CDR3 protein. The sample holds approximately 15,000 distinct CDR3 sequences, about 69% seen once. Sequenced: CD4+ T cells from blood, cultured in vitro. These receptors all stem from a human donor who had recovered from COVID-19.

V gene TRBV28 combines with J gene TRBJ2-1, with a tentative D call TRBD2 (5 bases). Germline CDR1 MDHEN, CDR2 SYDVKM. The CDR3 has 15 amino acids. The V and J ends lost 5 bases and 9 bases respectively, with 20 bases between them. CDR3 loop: CASSPTIPSFIEQFF. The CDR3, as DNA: TGTGCCAGCAGTCCCACTATTCCTAGCTTTATTGAGCAGTTCTTC.

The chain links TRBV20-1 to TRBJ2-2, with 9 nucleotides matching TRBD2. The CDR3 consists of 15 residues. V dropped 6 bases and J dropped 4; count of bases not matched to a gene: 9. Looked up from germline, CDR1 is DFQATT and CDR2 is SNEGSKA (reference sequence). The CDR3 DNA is TGCAGTGCGCCTCTGGCGGGGGGGGGCACCGGGGAGCTGTTTTTT. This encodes CSAPLAGGGTGELFF.

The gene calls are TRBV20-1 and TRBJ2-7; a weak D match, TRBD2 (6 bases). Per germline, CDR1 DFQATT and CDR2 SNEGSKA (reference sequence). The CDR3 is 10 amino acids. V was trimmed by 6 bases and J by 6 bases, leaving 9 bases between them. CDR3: CSAGGGEQYF. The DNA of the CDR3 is TGCAGTGCGGGGGGTGGCGAGCAGTACTTC.

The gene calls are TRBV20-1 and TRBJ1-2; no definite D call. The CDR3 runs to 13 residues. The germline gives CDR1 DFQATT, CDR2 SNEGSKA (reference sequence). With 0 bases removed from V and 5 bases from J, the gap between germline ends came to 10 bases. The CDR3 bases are TGCAGTGCTAGAGATACCGGGGAATATGGCTACACCTTC. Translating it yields CSARDTGEYGYTF.

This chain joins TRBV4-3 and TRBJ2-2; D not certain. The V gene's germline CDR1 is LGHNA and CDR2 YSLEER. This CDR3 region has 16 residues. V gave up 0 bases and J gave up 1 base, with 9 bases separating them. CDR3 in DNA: TGCGCCAGCAGCCAAGATTGGGGTATGAACACCGGGGAGCTGTTTTTT. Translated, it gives CASSQDWGMNTGELFF.

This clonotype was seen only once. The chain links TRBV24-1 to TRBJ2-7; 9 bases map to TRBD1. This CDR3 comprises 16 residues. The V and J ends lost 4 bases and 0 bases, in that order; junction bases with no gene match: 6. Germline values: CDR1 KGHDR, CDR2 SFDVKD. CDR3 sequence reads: CATSEAGTGSSYEQYF. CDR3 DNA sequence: TGTGCCACCAGTGAAGCCGGGACAGGGAGCTCCTACGAGCAGTACTTC.

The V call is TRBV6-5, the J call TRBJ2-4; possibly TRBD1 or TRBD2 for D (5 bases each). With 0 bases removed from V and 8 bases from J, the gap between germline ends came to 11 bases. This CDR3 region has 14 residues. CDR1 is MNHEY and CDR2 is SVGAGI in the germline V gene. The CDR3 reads CASSYSRGAYIQYF. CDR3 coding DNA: TGTGCCAGCAGTTACTCGAGGGGCGCCTACATTCAGTACTTC.

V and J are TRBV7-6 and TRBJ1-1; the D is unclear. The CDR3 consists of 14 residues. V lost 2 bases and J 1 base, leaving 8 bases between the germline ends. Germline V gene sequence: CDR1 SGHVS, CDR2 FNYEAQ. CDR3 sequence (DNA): TGTGCCAGCAGCTTAACGGGGTCGAACACTGAAGCTTTCTTT. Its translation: CASSLTGSNTEAFF.

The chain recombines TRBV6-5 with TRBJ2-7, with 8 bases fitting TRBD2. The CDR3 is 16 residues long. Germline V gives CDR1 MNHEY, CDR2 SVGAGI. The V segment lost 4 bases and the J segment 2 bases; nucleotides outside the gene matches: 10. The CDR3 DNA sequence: TGTGCCAGCAGTTCATATCCGAGCGGGAGCGCCTACGAGCAGTACTTC. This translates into CASSSYPSGSAYEQYF.

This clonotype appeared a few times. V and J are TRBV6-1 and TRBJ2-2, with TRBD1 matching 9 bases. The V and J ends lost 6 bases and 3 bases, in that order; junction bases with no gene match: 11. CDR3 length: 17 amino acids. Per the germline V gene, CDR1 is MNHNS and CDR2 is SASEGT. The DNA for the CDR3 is TGTGCCAGCAGGACAGGGACAGGGAGGAGGTACACCGGGGAGCTGTTTTTT. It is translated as CASRTGTGRRYTGELFF.

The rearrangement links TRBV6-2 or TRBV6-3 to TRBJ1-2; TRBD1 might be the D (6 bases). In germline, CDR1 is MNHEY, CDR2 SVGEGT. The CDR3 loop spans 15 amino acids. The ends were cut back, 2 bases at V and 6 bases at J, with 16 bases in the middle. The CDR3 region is CASSYTSNRADGYTF. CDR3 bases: TGTGCCAGCAGTTACACCAGCAACAGGGCGGATGGCTACACCTTC.

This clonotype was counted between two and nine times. In DNA form, the CDR3 reads TGCGCCAGCAGCCAAGAAGAGGGTCAGTCCTACACCATATATTTT. It encodes CASSQEEGQSYTIYF. V usage is TRBV4-1 and J usage is TRBJ1-3; D gene uncertain. This CDR3 contains 15 residues. The germline CDR1 and CDR2 sequences are MGHRA and YSYEKL. Trimming pared 0 bases from V and 8 bases from J, leaving 14 bases between.

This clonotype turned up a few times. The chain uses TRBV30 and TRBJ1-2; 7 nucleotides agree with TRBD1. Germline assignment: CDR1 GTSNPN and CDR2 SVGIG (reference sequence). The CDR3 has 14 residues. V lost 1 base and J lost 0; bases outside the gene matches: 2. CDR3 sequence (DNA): TGTGCCTGGAGTGCGGGACAGCCTAACTATGGCTACACCTTC. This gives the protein CAWSAGQPNYGYTF.

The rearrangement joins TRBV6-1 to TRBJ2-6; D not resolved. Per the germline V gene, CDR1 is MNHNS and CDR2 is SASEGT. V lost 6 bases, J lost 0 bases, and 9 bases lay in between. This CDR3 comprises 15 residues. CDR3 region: CASRLSGSGANVLTF. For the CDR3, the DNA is TGTGCCAGCAGGCTGAGTGGCTCTGGGGCCAACGTCCTGACTTTC.

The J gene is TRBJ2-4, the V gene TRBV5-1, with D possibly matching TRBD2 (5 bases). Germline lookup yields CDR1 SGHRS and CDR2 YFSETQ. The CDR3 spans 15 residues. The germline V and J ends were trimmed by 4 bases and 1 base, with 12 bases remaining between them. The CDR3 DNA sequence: TGCGCCAGCAGCCCGACCCCGGGGGCCAAAAACATTCAGTACTTC. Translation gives CASSPTPGAKNIQYF.

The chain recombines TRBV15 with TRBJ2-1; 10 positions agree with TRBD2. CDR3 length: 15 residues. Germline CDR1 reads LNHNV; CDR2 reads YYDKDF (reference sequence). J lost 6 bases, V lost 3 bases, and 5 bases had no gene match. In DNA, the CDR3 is TGTGCCACCAGCAGCCTAGCGGGAGCGCGCAATGAGCAGTTCTTC. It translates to CATSSLAGARNEQFF.

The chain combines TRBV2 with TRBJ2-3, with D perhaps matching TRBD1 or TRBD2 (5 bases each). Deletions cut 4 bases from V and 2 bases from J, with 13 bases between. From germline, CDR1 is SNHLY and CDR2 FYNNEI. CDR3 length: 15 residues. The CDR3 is CASSVTGTNTDTQYF. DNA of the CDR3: TGTGCCAGCAGTGTTACCGGGACCAACACAGATACGCAGTATTTT. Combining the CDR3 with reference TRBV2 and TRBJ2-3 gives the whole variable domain EPEVTQTPSHQVTQMGQEVILRCVPISNHLYFYWYRQILGQKVEFLVSFYNNEISEKSEIFDDQFSVERPDGSNFTLKIRSTKLEDSAMYFCASSVTGTNTDTQYFGPGTRLTVL.

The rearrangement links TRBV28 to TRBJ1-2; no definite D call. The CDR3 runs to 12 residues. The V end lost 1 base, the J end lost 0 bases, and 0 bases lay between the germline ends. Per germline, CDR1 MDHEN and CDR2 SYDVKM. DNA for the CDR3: TGTGCCAGCAGTTTATCTAACTATGGCTACACCTTC. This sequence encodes CASSLSNYGYTF.